These T cell receptor beta chains were read from a single sample in a study of cytotoxic CD8 clonotypes in ibrutinib-treated CLL. Repertoires were generated with immunoSEQ multiplex PCR, while TCRdb's copy carries only in-frame clones and drops some. This table holds roughly 51,000 clones, approximately 53% found once. Sample: PBMCs, taken after 12 months of ibrutinib treatment. The receptors shown here come from a human donor with chronic lymphocytic leukemia. Each CDR3 is given with its conserved first and last residue. Fields, in order: clone size, V gene, J gene, D gene, CDR3 protein, CDR3 DNA. The D gene is left open where the match is weak. The size entry is marked missing in some rows and otherwise reads once, few, many or a size class.

size: once; V: TRBV9; J: TRBJ2-4; D: NA; CDR3: CASSVDHGRNIQYF; DNA: TGTGCCAGCAGCGTAGATCACGGACGAAACATTCAGTACTTC
size: NA; V: TRBV9; J: TRBJ1-1; D: NA; CDR3: CASSVSSVNTEAFF; DNA: TGTGCCAGCAGCGTAAGTTCAGTCAACACTGAAGCTTTCTTT
size: few; V: TRBV7-2; J: TRBJ2-1; D: NA; CDR3: CASSLARTINEQFF; DNA: TGTGCCAGCAGCTTAGCCCGGACTATCAATGAGCAGTTCTTC
size: NA; V: TRBV7-2; J: TRBJ1-2; D: NA; CDR3: CASSLAGYGYTF; DNA: TGTGCCAGCAGCCTAGCAGGCTATGGCTACACCTTC
size: NA; V: TRBV28; J: TRBJ1-2; D: NA; CDR3: CASSFQVGYTF; DNA: TGTGCCAGCAGTTTCCAGGTTGGCTACACCTTC
size: NA; V: TRBV21-1; J: TRBJ2-1; D: NA; CDR3: CASSPGTELNEQFF; DNA: TGTGCCAGCAGCCCCGGGACAGAGCTCAATGAGCAGTTCTTC
size: NA; V: TRBV4-2; J: TRBJ1-1; D: NA; CDR3: CASSQDPRSQPTEAFF; DNA: TGTGCCAGCAGCCAAGATCCGAGGTCCCAACCCACTGAAGCTTTCTTT
size: NA; V: TRBV5-1; J: TRBJ1-3; D: NA; CDR3: CASSPDSYSGNTIYF; DNA: TGCGCCAGCAGCCCGGACAGCTACTCTGGAAACACCATATATTTT
size: NA; V: TRBV7-2; J: TRBJ2-3; D: NA; CDR3: CASSTYGPDTQYF; DNA: TGTGCCAGCAGCACTTATGGACCGGATACGCAGTATTTT
size: NA; V: TRBV21-1; J: TRBJ2-4; D: NA; CDR3: CASSKVKNGGGGPLRSKNIQYF; DNA: TGTGCCAGCAGCAAAGTGAAAAACGGCGGGGGAGGGCCGCTCCGTTCCAAAAACATTCAGTACTTC
size: NA; V: TRBV11-3; J: TRBJ2-1; D: TRBD2; CDR3: CASSPGGRAYNEQFF; DNA: TGTGCCAGCAGCCCGGGCGGGAGGGCCTACAATGAGCAGTTCTTC
size: NA; V: TRBV6-6; J: TRBJ2-1; D: TRBD2; CDR3: CASSPLGGGDNEQFF; DNA: TGTGCCAGCAGCCCCCTAGGTGGGGGGGACAATGAGCAGTTCTTC
size: few; V: TRBV13; J: TRBJ2-7; D: NA; CDR3: CASSLRRAEEQYF; DNA: TGTGCCAGCAGCCTGCGAAGGGCAGAAGAGCAGTACTTC
size: NA; V: TRBV15; J: TRBJ2-7; D: TRBD2; CDR3: CATSRDLAGAKDEQYF; DNA: TGTGCCACCAGCAGAGATCTTGCGGGAGCTAAGGACGAGCAGTACTTC
size: NA; V: TRBV5-4; J: TRBJ2-3; D: TRBD2; CDR3: CASSGTSGTTYTDTQYF; DNA: TGTGCCAGCAGCGGGACTAGCGGGACTACTTACACAGATACGCAGTATTTT
size: NA; V: TRBV11-2; J: TRBJ1-2; D: NA; CDR3: CASREGAGLLQYGYTF; DNA: TGTGCCAGCAGGGAAGGGGCAGGACTCCTGCAGTATGGCTACACCTTC
size: NA; V: TRBV28; J: TRBJ1-3; D: NA; CDR3: CASSSPGQIGNTIYF; DNA: TGTGCCAGCAGTTCCCCCGGACAGATTGGAAACACCATATATTTT
size: NA; V: TRBV5-1; J: TRBJ2-2; D: TRBD2; CDR3: CASSLSVAGVTGELFF; DNA: TGCGCCAGCAGCTTGTCGGTAGCGGGTGTCACCGGGGAGCTGTTTTTT
size: NA; V: TRBV30; J: TRBJ1-4; D: TRBD1; CDR3: CAWSAAQGAREKLFF; DNA: TGTGCCTGGAGTGCTGCACAGGGGGCACGAGAAAAACTGTTTTTT
size: NA; V: TRBV7-9; J: TRBJ2-2; D: TRBD1; CDR3: CASRGGQGNTGELFF; DNA: TGTGCCAGCAGGGGTGGACAGGGGAACACCGGGGAGCTGTTTTTT
size: NA; V: TRBV2; J: TRBJ2-5; D: NA; CDR3: CASKRSRQETQYF; DNA: TGTGCCAGCAAAAGATCCAGACAAGAGACCCAGTACTTC
size: NA; V: TRBV19; J: TRBJ1-5; D: TRBD1; CDR3: CASSPDRVQPQHF; DNA: TGTGCCAGTAGTCCAGACAGGGTTCAGCCCCAGCATTTT
size: few; V: TRBV5-1; J: TRBJ1-3; D: NA; CDR3: CASSTGTYGNTIYF; DNA: TGCGCCAGCAGCACGGGGACATACGGAAACACCATATATTTT
size: NA; V: TRBV9; J: TRBJ2-3; D: NA; CDR3: CASSVGFPADTQYF; DNA: TGTGCCAGCAGCGTAGGATTTCCCGCAGATACGCAGTATTTT
size: few; V: TRBV27; J: TRBJ2-3; D: TRBD2; CDR3: CASSWGGRTDTQYF; DNA: TGTGCCAGCAGTTGGGGGGGACGCACAGATACGCAGTATTTT
size: once; V: TRBV19; J: TRBJ2-7; D: TRBD1; CDR3: CASSRDRTYEQYF; DNA: TGTGCCAGTAGTAGGGACAGGACCTACGAGCAGTACTTC
size: NA; V: TRBV30; J: TRBJ1-5; D: NA; CDR3: CAWSVRTVGSNQPQHF; DNA: TGTGCCTGGAGTGTACGGACGGTTGGATCTAATCAGCCCCAGCATTTT
size: NA; V: TRBV30; J: TRBJ1-1; D: NA; CDR3: CAWGERRTSYTEAFF; DNA: TGTGCCTGGGGGGAGAGGAGGACTTCCTACACTGAAGCTTTCTTT
size: NA; V: TRBV2; J: TRBJ2-1; D: TRBD2; CDR3: CASEGTSGRREQFF; DNA: TGTGCCAGCGAAGGTACTAGCGGGAGACGCGAGCAGTTCTTC
size: NA; V: TRBV5-3; J: TRBJ2-5; D: TRBD2; CDR3: CASSWLAGAETQYF; DNA: TGTGCCAGCAGCTGGCTAGCGGGAGCAGAGACCCAGTACTTC
size: NA; V: TRBV27; J: TRBJ2-7; D: TRBD2; CDR3: CASSLTLASGTEQYF; DNA: TGTGCCAGCAGTTTAACTCTGGCTAGCGGGACCGAGCAGTACTTC